A single sample gave rise to the 12 T cell receptor beta chains below, sequenced in a study of blood T cell repertoires in COVID-19. Here immunoSEQ multiplex PCR was the method, and the copy in TCRdb shows in-frame clones only, minus some. The sample consists of approximately 200,000 clones, roughly 85% of them appearing once. The source material was PBMCs or T cells enriched from blood (not recorded which). These receptors were obtained from a man aged 35 to 55 who had recovered from COVID-19.

This chain connects TRBV30 to TRBJ2-5; D is unclear. Germline CDR1 is GTSNPN and CDR2 is SVGIG (reference sequence). This CDR3 is built from 12 residues. Trimming stripped 1 base from V and 2 bases from J, with 5 bases between. CDR3 nucleotide sequence: TGTGCCTGGAGTGGTAGTCAAGAGACCCAGTACTTC. Encoded protein: CAWSGSQETQYF.

The chain couples TRBV5-1 to TRBJ2-1, with D perhaps matching TRBD2 (6 bases). The ends were cut back, 0 bases at V and 15 bases at J, with 13 bases in the middle. CDR3 size: 12 residues. Per germline, CDR1 SGHRS and CDR2 YFSETQ. The CDR3 loop is CASSLELAGLFF. CDR3 DNA: TGCGCCAGCAGCTTGGAACTAGCCGGGTTGTTCTTC. Supplemented by reference TRBV5-1 and TRBJ2-1, the full variable domain reads KAGVTQTPRYLIKTRGQQVTLSCSPISGHRSVSWYQQTPGQGLQFLFEYFSETQRNKGNFPGRFSGRQFSNSRSEMNVSTLELGDSALYLCASSLELAGLFFGPGTRLTVL.

V gene TRBV7-6 combines with J gene TRBJ1-1, with 7 bases that match TRBD1. The CDR3 covers 14 residues. Germline lookup yields CDR1 SGHVS and CDR2 FNYEAQ. The V gene end was trimmed by 5 bases and the J gene end by 2 bases; junction bases not matched to a gene: 5. CDR3: CASSVQGVNTEAFF. CDR3 bases: TGTGCCAGCAGCGTTCAGGGGGTAAACACTGAAGCTTTCTTT.

This rearrangement joins TRBV28 to TRBJ2-1, with 7 positions matching TRBD2. Germline V gene data show CDR1 as MDHEN and CDR2 as SYDVKM. This CDR3 region has 13 residues. V lost 8 bases, J lost 4 bases, and 5 bases stayed unmatched. This chain's CDR3 is CASRDYNYNEQFF. The DNA for the CDR3 is TGTGCCAGCCGGGACTATAATTACAATGAGCAGTTCTTC.

The genes are TRBV5-1 and TRBJ2-7; tentatively, D is TRBD2 (5 bases). The V end was cut by 6 bases, the J end by 2 bases, with 12 bases between. This CDR3 spans 13 amino acids. The germline V gene encodes CDR1 SGHRS and CDR2 YFSETQ. The CDR3 DNA sequence: TGCGCCAGCAAACTTGCGGGTACCTACGAGCAGTACTTC. This translates into CASKLAGTYEQYF.

V usage is TRBV5-4 and J usage is TRBJ2-2; the D gene is possibly TRBD1 (6 bases). Looked up from germline, CDR1 is SGHNT and CDR2 is YYREEE (reference sequence). V lost 4 bases and J 7 bases, leaving 17 bases between the germline ends. The CDR3 is 15 amino acids. The DNA of the CDR3 is TGTGCCAGCAGCGCCGGTAGGGGGATTCTCGGGGAGCTGTTTTTT. This codes for CASSAGRGILGELFF.

This clone occurred once. The J gene is TRBJ2-7, the V gene TRBV6-5; maybe TRBD2 (5 bases). The length of the CDR3 is 14 residues. The germline V and J ends were trimmed by 6 bases and 2 bases, with 14 bases remaining between them. In germline, CDR1 is MNHEY, CDR2 SVGAGI. The CDR3 sequence is CASSPRRGPYEQYF. Written as DNA, the CDR3 is TGTGCCAGCAGCCCACGCCGGGGTCCCTACGAGCAGTACTTC.

This chain connects TRBV5-1 to TRBJ2-1; the match to TRBD2 covers 10 bases. This CDR3 has 19 residues. Germline V gene lookup returns CDR1 SGHRS and CDR2 YFSETQ. J was trimmed by 5 bases and V by 0 bases; bases with no gene match: 14. The CDR3 reads CASSLVHRGSSGSHNEQFF. CDR3 DNA sequence: TGCGCCAGCAGCTTGGTACATAGGGGTTCTAGCGGGAGCCACAATGAGCAGTTCTTC.

The CDR3 loop reads CASSLEGWASSNQPQHF. CDR3 DNA: TGTGCCAGCAGCTTAGAGGGATGGGCGTCTAGCAATCAGCCCCAGCATTTT. The gene calls are TRBV5-8 and TRBJ1-5; D remains ambiguous. Germline CDR1 is SGHTS and CDR2 is YDEGEE. This CDR3 comprises 17 residues. The V gene lost 2 bases and the J gene lost 0 bases, with 15 bases spanning the gap.

The rearrangement uses TRBV18 and TRBJ2-1, with D perhaps TRBD1 (5 bases). With 3 bases removed from V and 3 bases from J, the gap between germline ends came to 15 bases. Germline CDR1 and CDR2: KGHSH and LQKENI. The CDR3 contains 16 residues. This CDR3 reads CASSPPDSIIYNEQFF. As DNA, the CDR3 is TGTGCCAGCTCACCCCCAGACAGTATTATCTACAATGAGCAGTTCTTC.

The chain joins TRBV21-1 to TRBJ1-1. TRBV21-1 is shown as a pseudogene. The CDR3 totals 15 residues. The CDR3 nucleotides read TGTGCCAGCAGCACTTGGGGGGGGTCCGACACTGAAGCTTTCTTT. Translated: CASSTWGGSDTEAFF.

This chain connects TRBV7-9 to TRBJ1-4; the D gene is possibly TRBD1 (6 bases). The CDR3 loop spans 15 amino acids. Trimming stripped 1 base from V and 5 bases from J, with 11 bases between. Germline V gene sequence: CDR1 SEHNR, CDR2 FQNEAQ (reference sequence). CDR3 loop: CASSLDLGGNEKLFF. The CDR3 DNA reads as TGTGCCAGCAGCTTAGATTTAGGGGGAAATGAAAAACTGTTTTTT.